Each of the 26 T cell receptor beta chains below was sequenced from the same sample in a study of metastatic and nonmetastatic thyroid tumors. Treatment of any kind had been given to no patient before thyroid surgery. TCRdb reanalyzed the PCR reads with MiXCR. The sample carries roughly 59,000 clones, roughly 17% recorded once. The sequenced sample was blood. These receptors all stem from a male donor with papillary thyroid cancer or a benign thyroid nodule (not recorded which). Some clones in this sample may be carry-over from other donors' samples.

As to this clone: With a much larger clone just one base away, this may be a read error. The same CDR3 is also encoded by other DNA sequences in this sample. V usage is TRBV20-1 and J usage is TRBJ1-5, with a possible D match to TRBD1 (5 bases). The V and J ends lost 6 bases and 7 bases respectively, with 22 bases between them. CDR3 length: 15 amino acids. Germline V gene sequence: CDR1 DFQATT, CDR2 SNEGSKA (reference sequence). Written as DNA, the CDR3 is TGCAGTGCGCCTACAGGTCGAGGACACCGGCAGCCCCAGCATTTT. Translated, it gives CSAPTGRGHRQPQHF.

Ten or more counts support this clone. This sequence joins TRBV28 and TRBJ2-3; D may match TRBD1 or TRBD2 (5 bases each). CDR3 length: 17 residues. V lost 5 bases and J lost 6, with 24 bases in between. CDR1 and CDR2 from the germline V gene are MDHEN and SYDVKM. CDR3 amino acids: CASSPSWDPRVGDTQYF. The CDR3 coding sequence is TGTGCCAGCAGTCCCTCTTGGGACCCGCGGGTTGGGGATACGCAGTATTTT.

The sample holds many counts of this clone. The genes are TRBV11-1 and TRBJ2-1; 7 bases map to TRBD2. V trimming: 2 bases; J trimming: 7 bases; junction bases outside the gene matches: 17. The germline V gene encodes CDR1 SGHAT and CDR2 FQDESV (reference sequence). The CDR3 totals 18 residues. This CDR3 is CASSLFRVRKREGNEQFF. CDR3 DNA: TGTGCCAGCAGCTTATTCAGGGTCCGGAAGCGGGAAGGGAATGAGCAGTTCTTC. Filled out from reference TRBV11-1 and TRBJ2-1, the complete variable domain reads EAEVAQSPRYKITEKSQAVAFWCDPISGHATLYWYRQILGQGPELLVQFQDESVVDDSQLPKDRFSAERLKGVDSTLKIQPAELGDSAMYLCASSLFRVRKREGNEQFFGPGTRLTVL.

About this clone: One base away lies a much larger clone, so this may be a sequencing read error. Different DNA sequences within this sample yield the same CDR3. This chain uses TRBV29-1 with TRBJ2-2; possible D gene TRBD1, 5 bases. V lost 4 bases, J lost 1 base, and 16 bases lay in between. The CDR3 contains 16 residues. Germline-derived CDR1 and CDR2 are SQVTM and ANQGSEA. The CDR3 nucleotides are TGCAGCGTTGGGGTTGCTACCAGGGTGAACACCGGGGAGCTGTTTTTT. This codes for CSVGVATRVNTGELFF.

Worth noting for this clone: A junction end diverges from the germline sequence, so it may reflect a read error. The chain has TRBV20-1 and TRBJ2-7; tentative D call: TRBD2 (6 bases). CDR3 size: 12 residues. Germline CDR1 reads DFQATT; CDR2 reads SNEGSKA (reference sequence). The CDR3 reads CSTRGAWGEQYF. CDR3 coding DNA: TGTAGTACCCGCGGGGCATGGGGCGAGCAGTACTTC.

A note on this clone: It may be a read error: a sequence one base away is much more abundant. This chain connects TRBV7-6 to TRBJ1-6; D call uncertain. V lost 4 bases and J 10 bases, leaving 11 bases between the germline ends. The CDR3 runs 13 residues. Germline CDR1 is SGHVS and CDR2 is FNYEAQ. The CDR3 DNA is TGTGCCAGCAGCTCAGGAGGAACGTCACCCCTCCACTTT. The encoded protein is CASSSGGTSPLHF.

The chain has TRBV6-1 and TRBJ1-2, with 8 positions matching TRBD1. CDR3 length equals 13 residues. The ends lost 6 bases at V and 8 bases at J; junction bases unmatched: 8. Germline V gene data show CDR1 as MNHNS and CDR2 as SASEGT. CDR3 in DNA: TGTGCCAGCAGGTCGGACAGGGTTGTAGGCTACACCTTC. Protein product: CASRSDRVVGYTF.

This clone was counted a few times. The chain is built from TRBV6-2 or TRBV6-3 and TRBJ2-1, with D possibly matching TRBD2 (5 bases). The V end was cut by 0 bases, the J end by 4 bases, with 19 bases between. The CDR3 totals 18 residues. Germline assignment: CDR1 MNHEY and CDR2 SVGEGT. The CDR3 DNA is TGTGCCAGCAGTTACTCGAGTTGGGAGATGGTGTTATACAATGAGCAGTTCTTC. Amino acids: CASSYSSWEMVLYNEQFF.

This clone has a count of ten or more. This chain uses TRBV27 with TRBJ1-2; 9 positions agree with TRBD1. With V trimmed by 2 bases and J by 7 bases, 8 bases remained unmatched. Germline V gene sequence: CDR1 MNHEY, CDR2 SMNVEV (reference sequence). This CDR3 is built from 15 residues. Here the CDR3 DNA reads TGTGCCAGCAGTTTAGCCGGGACAGGGTATTTTGGCTACACCTTC. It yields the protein CASSLAGTGYFGYTF.

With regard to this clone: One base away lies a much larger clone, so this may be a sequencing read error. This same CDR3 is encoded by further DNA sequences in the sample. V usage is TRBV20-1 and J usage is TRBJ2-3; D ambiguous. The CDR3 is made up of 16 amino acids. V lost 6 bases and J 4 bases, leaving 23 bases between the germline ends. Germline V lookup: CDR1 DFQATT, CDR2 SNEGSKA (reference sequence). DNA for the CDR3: TGCAGTGCCATCGCTTCGGTCTGGGGTGCTTCAGATACGCAGTATTTT. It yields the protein CSAIASVWGASDTQYF.

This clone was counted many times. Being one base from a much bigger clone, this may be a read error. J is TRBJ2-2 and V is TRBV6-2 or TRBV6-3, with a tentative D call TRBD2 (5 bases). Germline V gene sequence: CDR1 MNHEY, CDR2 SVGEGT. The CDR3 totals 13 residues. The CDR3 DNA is TGTGCCAGCAGTTACTCGGAGACCGGGGAGCTGCTTTTT. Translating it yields CASSYSETGELLF.

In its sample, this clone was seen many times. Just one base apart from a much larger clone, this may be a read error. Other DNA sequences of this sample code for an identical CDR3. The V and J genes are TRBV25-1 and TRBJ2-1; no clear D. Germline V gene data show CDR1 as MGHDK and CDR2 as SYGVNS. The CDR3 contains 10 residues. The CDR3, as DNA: TGCGCCAGCGCCTGGGATGAGCAGTTCTTC. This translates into CASAWDEQFF.

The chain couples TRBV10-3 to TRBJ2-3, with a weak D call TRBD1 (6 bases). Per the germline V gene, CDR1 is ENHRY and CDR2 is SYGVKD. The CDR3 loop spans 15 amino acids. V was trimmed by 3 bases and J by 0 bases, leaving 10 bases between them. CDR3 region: CAISEAGVSTDTQYF. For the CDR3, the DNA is TGTGCCATCAGTGAAGCAGGGGTTAGCACAGATACGCAGTATTTT.

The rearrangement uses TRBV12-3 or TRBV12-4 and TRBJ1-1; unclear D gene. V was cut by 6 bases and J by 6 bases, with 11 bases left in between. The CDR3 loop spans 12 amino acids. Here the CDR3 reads CASSPRAAEAFF. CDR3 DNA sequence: TGTGCCAGCAGCCCTAGGGCAGCTGAAGCTTTCTTT.

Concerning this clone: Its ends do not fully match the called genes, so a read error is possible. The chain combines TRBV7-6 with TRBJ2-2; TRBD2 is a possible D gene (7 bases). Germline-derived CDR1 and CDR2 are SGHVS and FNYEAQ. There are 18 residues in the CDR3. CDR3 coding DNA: TGTGCCAGCAGCCCCCTCGGGGGGCTCCTGGAGAACACCGGGGACCTGTTTTTT. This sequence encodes CASSPLGGLLENTGDLFF.

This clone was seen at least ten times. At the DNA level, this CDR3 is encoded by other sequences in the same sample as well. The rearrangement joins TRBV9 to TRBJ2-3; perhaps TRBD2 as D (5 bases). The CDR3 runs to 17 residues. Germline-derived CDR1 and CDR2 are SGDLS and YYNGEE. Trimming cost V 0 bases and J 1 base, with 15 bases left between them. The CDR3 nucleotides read TGTGCCAGCAGCGTAGCCCCTCCGGGGATGGGCACAGATACGCAGTATTTT. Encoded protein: CASSVAPPGMGTDTQYF. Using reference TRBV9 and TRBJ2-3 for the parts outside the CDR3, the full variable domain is DSGVTQTPKHLITATGQRVTLRCSPRSGDLSVYWYQQSLDQGLQFLIQYYNGEERAKGNILERFSAQQFPDLHSELNLSSLELGDSALYFCASSVAPPGMGTDTQYFGPGTRLTVL.

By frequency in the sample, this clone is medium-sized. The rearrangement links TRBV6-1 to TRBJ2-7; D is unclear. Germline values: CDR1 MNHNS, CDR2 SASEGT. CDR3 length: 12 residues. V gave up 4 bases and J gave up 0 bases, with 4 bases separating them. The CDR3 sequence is CASSASSYEQYF. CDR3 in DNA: TGTGCCAGCAGTGCGAGCTCCTACGAGCAGTACTTC.

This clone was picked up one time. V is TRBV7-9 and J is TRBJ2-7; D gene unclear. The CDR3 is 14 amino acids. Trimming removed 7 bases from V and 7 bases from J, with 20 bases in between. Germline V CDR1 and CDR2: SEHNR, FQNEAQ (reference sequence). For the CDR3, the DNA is TGTGCCAGCATCTCGGACCGGTACGTGGAGGAGCAGTACTTC. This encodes CASISDRYVEEQYF.

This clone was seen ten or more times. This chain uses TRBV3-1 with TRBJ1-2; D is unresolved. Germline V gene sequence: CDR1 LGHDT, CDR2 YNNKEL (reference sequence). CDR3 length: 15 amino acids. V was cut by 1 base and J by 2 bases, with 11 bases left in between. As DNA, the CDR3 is TGTGCCAGCAGCCAAGGAGGCATCCTAAACTATGGCTACACCTTC. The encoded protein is CASSQGGILNYGYTF.

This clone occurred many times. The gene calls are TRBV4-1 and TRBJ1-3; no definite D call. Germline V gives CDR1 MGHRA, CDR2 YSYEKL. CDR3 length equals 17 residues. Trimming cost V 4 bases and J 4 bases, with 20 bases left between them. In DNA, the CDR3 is TGCGCCAGCAGCCGGGGTGGGATAGTACTGGGAGGAAACACCATATATTTT. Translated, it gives CASSRGGIVLGGNTIYF.

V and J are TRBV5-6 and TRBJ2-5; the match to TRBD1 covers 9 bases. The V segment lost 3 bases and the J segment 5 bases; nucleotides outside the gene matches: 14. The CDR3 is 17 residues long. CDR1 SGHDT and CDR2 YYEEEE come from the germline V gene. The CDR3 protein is CASSSLGQGSRGETQYF. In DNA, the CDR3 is TGTGCCAGCAGCTCCCTAGGACAGGGGTCACGGGGGGAGACCCAGTACTTC.

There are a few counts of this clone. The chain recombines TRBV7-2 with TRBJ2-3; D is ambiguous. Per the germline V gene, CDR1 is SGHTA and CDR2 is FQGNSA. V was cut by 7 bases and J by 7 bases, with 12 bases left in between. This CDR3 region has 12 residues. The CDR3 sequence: CASIQAAYTQYF. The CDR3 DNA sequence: TGTGCCAGCATACAAGCTGCTTATACGCAGTATTTT.

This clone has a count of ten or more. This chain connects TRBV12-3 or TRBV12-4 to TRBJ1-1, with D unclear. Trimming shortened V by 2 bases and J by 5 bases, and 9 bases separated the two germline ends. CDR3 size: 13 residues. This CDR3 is CASSLREGTEAFF. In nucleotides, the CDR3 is TGTGCCAGCAGTTTAAGGGAAGGGACTGAAGCTTTCTTT.

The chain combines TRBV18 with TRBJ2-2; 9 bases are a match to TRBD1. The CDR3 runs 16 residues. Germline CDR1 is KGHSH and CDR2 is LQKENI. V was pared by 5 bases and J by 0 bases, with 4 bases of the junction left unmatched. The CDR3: CASSTGQGTNTGELFF. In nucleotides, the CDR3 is TGTGCCAGCTCAACGGGACAGGGCACGAACACCGGGGAGCTGTTTTTT.

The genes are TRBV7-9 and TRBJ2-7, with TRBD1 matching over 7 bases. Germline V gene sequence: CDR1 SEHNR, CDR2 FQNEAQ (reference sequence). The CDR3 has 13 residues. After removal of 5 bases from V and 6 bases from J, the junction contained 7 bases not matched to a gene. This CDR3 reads CASSQHRGGEQYF. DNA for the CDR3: TGTGCCAGCAGCCAACACAGGGGTGGCGAGCAGTACTTC.

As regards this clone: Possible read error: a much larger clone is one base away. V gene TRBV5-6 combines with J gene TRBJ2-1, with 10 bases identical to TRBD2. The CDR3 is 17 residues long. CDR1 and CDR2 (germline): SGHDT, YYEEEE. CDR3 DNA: TGTGCCAGCATCTTGGGAGGGGGTCTAGCGGGAGACAATGAGCAGTTCTTC. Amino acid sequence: CASILGGGLAGDNEQFF.